This T cell receptor (beta chain) was captured in a study of blood T cell repertoires in COVID-19. As for the study in general: In each case, the material was cDNA or gDNA derived from T cells, B-cell-depleted T cells, or PBMCs.

TCRdb keeps only in-frame clones here, not all; method: immunoSEQ multiplex PCR. The sample yields 200,000 or so clones, around 80% seen once. Recruited during active infection, patients (from Seattle) were subsequently followed longitudinally. The CDR3 runs 15 residues. The V and J ends lost 5 bases and 0 bases respectively, with 10 bases between them. The germline CDR1 and CDR2 sequences are SGHTA and FQGNSA. This TCR was recovered from a woman of 80 years or more with COVID-19, enrolled during active disease. The material sequenced was peripheral blood. This chain links TRBV7-2 with TRBJ1-4, with unresolved D. The CDR3 sequence: CASSAAGTTNEKLFF. CDR3 DNA: TGTGCCAGCAGCGCCGCGGGTACAACTAATGAAAAACTGTTTTTT.